This T cell receptor (beta chain) was retrieved from a study of beta chain features in type 1 diabetes (dated 2018 in TCRdb). Context from the whole study: Patients and healthy donors did not differ in mean age, gender distribution, total cell number or subset yield. Across all samples, around 99 million sorted cells were examined, and cell number per subset correlated strongly with RNA yield. The study compared TCRB repertoires of sorted circulating CD4+ T cell subsets between recently diagnosed type 1 diabetes patients and matched healthy donors. Whereas all 30 or so donors provided naive and central memory subsets, regulatory and stem cell-like memory subsets were isolated from just 8 patients and roughly eight healthy donors. The full study reports these points: Only small numbers of individuals were included in the HLA sub-analyses, which left unresolved whether HLA type had any influence on TCRB rearrangement. Naive, central memory and regulatory TCRB repertoires appeared to be more similar among patients than among healthy donors. A moderate but significant shortening of TCRB CDR3 length was observed in type 1 diabetes patients in all four CD4+ subsets. At VDJ recombination sites, type 1 diabetes patients had fewer insertions and more deleted nucleotides, which implies abnormalities in thymic rearrangement. Shorter templates might have been favored by PCR, but patient and control samples were amplified and corrected together, so both groups would have been affected equally by any skew. Because cDNA was sequenced instead of genomic DNA, highly expressing activated cells could be over-represented, though the groups showed no difference in activation or CD3 levels.

Each donor gave one peripheral blood draw, averaging about 100 mL, which was collected into heparinised tubes. Naive, central memory, regulatory and stem cell-like memory CD4+ T cells were sorted on a BD FACSAria II using a panel including CD45RO, CCR7, CD25, CD127, CD95 and CD27. Every sorted population had a purity above 95%. PBMCs were isolated immediately by Lymphoprep density gradient centrifugation and stained directly without culture. Samples were stained and sorted in pairs, with one healthy donor and one patient per experiment, so that batch effects were minimized. There are a few counts of this clone. Its target antigen remains unknown. No qualities accompany the bases; no much larger clone lies one base away. CDR1 and CDR2, looked up from the germline V gene (reference sequence), are SEHNR and FQNEAQ. Spanning cysteine to phenylalanine, the CDR3 consists of 14 amino acids. Just CDR3 DNA is preserved here, 42 bases in frame from base 1. Germline trimming: 8 bases from V, 2 bases from J; junction bases outside gene matches: 8.

The entire amount of isolated RNA was reverse transcribed using the High Capacity cDNA Reverse Transcription Kit, so the sequenced TCRB transcripts were expressed ones. Deep immunoSEQ sequencing was applied to naive, central memory and regulatory T cell samples, giving an average of roughly 3.6 million total reads per sample. Sorted cells were lysed in RLT buffer and RNA was extracted with DNase-treated RNeasy Micro or Mini kits, depending on cell number. To prevent cross-contamination, every cell subset was processed on its own, while patient and healthy donor samples were processed together. The immunoSEQ multiplex PCR was used to amplify TCRB sequences from cDNA, generating 87-bp fragments that spanned the CDR3 region. Sequencing of the amplicons was performed on the Illumina HiSeq platform. Concerning the study's data processing: PCR bias was computationally corrected using synthetic template baselines, reads within Hamming distance 2 were collapsed, and singletons that could not be merged were discarded. By aligning reads against IMGT, V, D and J genes, CDR3 length, and insertions or deletions at six rearrangement sites were assigned. Within each subset, clonotype counts were normalized to the number of sorted cells before true diversity and Gini coefficients were calculated with the tcR R package. The overlap coefficient, calculated on TCRB nucleotide sequences, was used to measure repertoire sharing. Out-of-frame TCRB sequences from naive cells were analyzed to stand in for the pre-selection repertoire. TCRdb took over this immuneACCESS table, retaining in-frame rearrangements with V and J assigned. Such tables are incomplete; in checked studies, under half of the missing clones stem from an unresolved V gene, and the remainder is unexplained. That table furnishes V, J and clone size, whereas the DNA furnished D and trimming. The sample records around 430,000 clones, over 25% of which are singletons. The ten largest clonotypes hold almost 0.065% of the sample.

The V and J genes are TRBV7-9 and TRBJ2-7, with 8 bases matching TRBD2. Sample: naive CD4+ T cells from blood. The intended sense of this specimen's cell subset or site label: true naive CD4+ T cells. This receptor was taken from a man aged 18 to 30 in good health. The CDR3 loop reads CASGFVGRAYEQYF. The DNA sequence is given as TGTGCCAGCGGATTCGTCGGGAGGGCCTACGAGCAGTACTTC. The CDR3, completed at both ends by the reference TRBV7-9 and TRBJ2-7 genes, gives the full variable domain DTGVSQNPRHKITKRGQNVTFRCDPISEHNRLYWYRQTLGQGPEFLTYFQNEAQLEKSRLLSDRFSAERPKGSFSTLEIQRTEQGDSAMYLCASGFVGRAYEQYFGPGTRLTVT.